Below, one T cell receptor (beta chain) is given with its context. In this sample, this clone turned up once. It has no known antigen specificity. Per-base quality was not reported, and no clone a single base away is much larger than it. This record comes from a study of beta chain features in type 1 diabetes (dated by TCRdb to 2016 to 2018). As for the study more broadly: Patients and healthy donors did not differ in mean age, gender distribution, total cell number or subset yield. A total of roughly 98,000,000 sorted cells were examined across all samples, and RNA yield correlated strongly with the number of cells per subset. Whereas all 28 donors provided naive and central memory subsets, regulatory and stem cell-like memory subsets were isolated from just 8 patients and roughly eight healthy donors. The study compared TCRB repertoires of sorted circulating CD4+ T cell subsets between recently diagnosed type 1 diabetes patients and matched healthy donors. What the study reported, not specific to this receptor: Patients with type 1 diabetes made fewer insertions and deleted more nucleotides at VDJ recombination sites, implying thymic rearrangement abnormalities. Because cDNA was sequenced instead of genomic DNA, activated cells with high expression could be over-represented, although the groups did not differ in activation or CD3 levels. Only small numbers of individuals were included in the HLA sub-analyses, which left unresolved whether HLA type had any influence on TCRB rearrangement. PCR might favor shorter templates, but patient and control samples were amplified and corrected together, so any skew would affect both groups equally. Naive, central memory and regulatory TCRB repertoires appeared more similar among patients than among healthy donors. In all four CD4+ subsets, TCRB CDR3 length was moderately but significantly shorter in type 1 diabetes patients.

The High Capacity cDNA Reverse Transcription Kit was used to reverse transcribe all of the isolated RNA, meaning that expressed TCRB transcripts were what got sequenced. Deep immunoSEQ sequencing was applied to naive, central memory and regulatory T cell samples, giving an average of about 3.4 million total reads per sample. Sorted cells were lysed in RLT buffer, and RNA was extracted using DNase-treated RNeasy Micro or Mini kits according to cell number. Each cell subset was processed separately to prevent cross-contamination, with patient and healthy donor samples processed together. The immunoSEQ multiplex PCR was used to amplify TCRB sequences from cDNA, generating 87-bp fragments that spanned the CDR3 region. Amplicons were sequenced on the Illumina HiSeq platform. On the authors' methods: Synthetic template baselines were used to correct PCR bias computationally, reads within Hamming distance 2 were collapsed together, and singletons that could not be merged were discarded. By aligning reads against IMGT, V, D and J genes, CDR3 length, and insertions or deletions at six rearrangement sites were assigned. Within each subset, clonotype counts were normalized to sorted cell number, after which true diversity and Gini coefficients were computed with the tcR R package. The overlap coefficient, calculated on TCRB nucleotide sequences, was used to measure repertoire sharing. As a proxy for the pre-selection repertoire, out-of-frame TCRB sequences from naive cells were analyzed. In TCRdb, the immuneACCESS table is reduced to in-frame sequences with V and J assigned. These tables do not hold every clone; where another copy was compared, an unresolved V gene accounts for under half, and the others remain unexplained. That table supplies the V and J calls and clone size; D and trimming were determined from the DNA. This sample is represented by about 350,000 clones; around a fifth of them were singletons. About 0.044% of the sample goes to the ten largest clones.

CDR1 LNHNV and CDR2 YYDKDF are derived from the germline V gene (reference sequence). V is cut back by 5 bases and J by 9 bases, with 11 bases in the junction unmatched. Its CDR3 holds 15 amino acids, cysteine through phenylalanine. CDR3 DNA only is kept here, 45 bases in frame from base 1. A single peripheral blood draw of approximately 0.11 L on average was collected from each donor into heparinised tubes. Naive, central memory, regulatory and stem cell-like memory CD4+ T cells were sorted on a BD FACSAria II using a panel including CD45RO, CCR7, CD25, CD127, CD95 and CD27. All sorted populations exceeded 95% purity. PBMCs were isolated immediately by Lymphoprep density gradient centrifugation and stained directly without culture. Samples were stained and sorted in pairs, with one healthy donor and one patient per experiment, so that batch effects were minimized.

This sequence originates from a woman in her late teens or twenties in good health. The chain was built from TRBV15 and TRBJ2-1; 9 bases in between match TRBD2. The sequenced sample was naive CD4+ T cells from blood. According to the study, the label for this sample's cell subset or site signals: true naive CD4+ T cells. The nucleotide sequence reads as follows: TGTGCCACCAGCCCTGGGGGCGGGGGGGCTATTGAGCAGTTCTTC. Its translation reads: CATSPGGGGAIEQFF. Extended through the reference TRBV15 and TRBJ2-1 proteins, this CDR3 yields the full variable domain: DAMVIQNPRYQVTQFGKPVTLSCSQTLNHNVMYWYQQKSSQAPKLLFHYYDKDFNNEADTPDNFQSRRPNTSFCFLDIRSPGLGDTAMYLCATSPGGGGAIEQFFGPGTRLTVL.